These T cell receptor beta chains were read from a single sample in a study of blood T cells in healthy people across ages. Using its own MiXCR run on the 5' RACE reads, TCRdb lists one record per CDR3 protein. The sample holds 950,000 to 1,200,000 distinct CDR3 sequences, less than 45% seen once. Sequenced: blood. Receptor source: a man aged 18 to 30 in good health. Both conserved end residues are part of each CDR3. A D gene is named only where the DNA matches it firmly. Clone size is shown for a subset of rows, as once, few, many or a class of expanded clone.

>NA|TRBJ2-3|TRBV20-1|NA
TGCAGTGCTATCAACCCCGGGACGACAGATACGCAGTATTTT
CSAINPGTTDTQYF
>NA|TRBJ1-2|TRBV29-1|NA
TGCAGCGTTGGGGGACAATCTAACTATGGCTACACCTTC
CSVGGQSNYGYTF
>TRBD1|TRBJ1-2|TRBV4-1|few
TGCGCCAGCAGCCAAAGCGGGACAGGGGTAAGAGGCTACACCTTC
CASSQSGTGVRGYTF
>TRBD1|TRBJ2-7|TRBV6-5|few
TGTGCCAGCAGTCAGGGACAGTCCTACGAGCAGTACTTC
CASSQGQSYEQYF
>NA|TRBJ1-2|TRBV10-3|few
TGTGCCATCAGTGAGTCGGACGGAGCTAACTATGGCTACACCTTC
CAISESDGANYGYTF
>NA|TRBJ1-1|TRBV7-2|NA
TGTGCCAGCAGCTCCTGGGACCAGAACACTGAAGCTTTCTTT
CASSSWDQNTEAFF
>TRBD2|TRBJ2-3|TRBV12-5|few
TGTGCTAGTGGTTTGGCAGGGACTAGCGGCAGCACAGATACGCAGTATTTT
CASGLAGTSGSTDTQYF
>TRBD2|TRBJ2-3|TRBV4-3|NA
TGCGCCAGCAGCCAAGATGGCGGGGGAAACACAGATACGCAGTATTTT
CASSQDGGGNTDTQYF
>NA|TRBJ1-2|TRBV28|few
TGTGCCAGCAGTTTAGGTCAGAGGGCTAACTATGGCTACACCTTC
CASSLGQRANYGYTF
>NA|TRBJ2-2|TRBV28|NA
TGTGCCAGCAGTTTTCCCGGGAACACCGGGGAGCTGTTTTTT
CASSFPGNTGELFF
>NA|TRBJ2-3|TRBV6-2/TRBV6-3|once
TGTGCCAGCAGTTACGACCACACAGATACGCAGTATTTT
CASSYDHTDTQYF
>TRBD2|TRBJ2-5|TRBV28|NA
TGTGCCAGCAGTATCCGTATCGGACTAGCGGACTCGTACCAAGAGACCCAGTACTTC
CASSIRIGLADSYQETQYF
>TRBD1|TRBJ1-6|TRBV27|NA
TGTGCCAGCAGTTTGAGGGACAGGGGAGATTCACCCCTCCACTTT
CASSLRDRGDSPLHF
>TRBD1|TRBJ2-7|TRBV2|few
TGTGCCACCCAAGTGCTACAGGGGACATCCTACGAGCAGTACTTC
CATQVLQGTSYEQYF
>NA|TRBJ2-3|TRBV12-3/TRBV12-4|NA
TGTGCCAGCAGGTACAGGGCCACTAGCGCAGATACGCGGTATTTT
CASRYRATSADTRYF
>TRBD2|TRBJ2-5|TRBV29-1|NA
TGCAGCGTTGACGGGACTAGCGGGGGGGCCGTATACAATGAGCAGTACTTC
CSVDGTSGGAVYNEQYF
>TRBD1|TRBJ1-1|TRBV4-3|few
TGCGCCAGCAGCCAAGGTACAGGGGTGGGCACTGAAGCTTTCTTT
CASSQGTGVGTEAFF
>NA|TRBJ2-1|TRBV20-1|few
TGCAGTGCTCTGAAAAGATACAATGAGCAGTTCTTC
CSALKRYNEQFF
>NA|TRBJ1-2|TRBV29-1|NA
TGCAGCGTTGGGGCCTCTGGCTACACCTTC
CSVGASGYTF
>TRBD2|TRBJ2-2|TRBV12-3/TRBV12-4|few
TGTGCCAGCACCCGGGACTATCTGAACGGGGAGCTGTTTTTT
CASTRDYLNGELFF
>TRBD1|TRBJ2-2|TRBV6-2/TRBV6-3|few
TGTGCCACTTGGACAGGGAAGACCGGGGAGCTGTTTTTT
CATWTGKTGELFF
>TRBD1|TRBJ1-3|TRBV29-1|NA
TGCAGCGCTGGGGTTCACAGGGGGCGATCTGGAAACACCATATATTTT
CSAGVHRGRSGNTIYF
>TRBD1|TRBJ1-2|TRBV27|NA
TGTGCCAGCAGTTTAGCCCTCTCAGGGGGCTCGTATGGCTACACCTTC
CASSLALSGGSYGYTF
>NA|TRBJ1-6|TRBV27|few
TGTGCCAGCAGTATCGGACGGAGCTCCTATAATTCACCCCTCCACTTT
CASSIGRSSYNSPLHF
>TRBD1|TRBJ1-2|TRBV7-2|many
TGTGCCATCATAGGGGGCGATGCTAACTATGGCTACACCTTC
CAIIGGDANYGYTF
>TRBD1|TRBJ1-5|TRBV6-1|NA
TGTGCCAGCATGGGGACAGGGGGCAATCAGCCCCAGCATTTT
CASMGTGGNQPQHF
>TRBD1|TRBJ2-5|TRBV14|few
TGTGCCAGCAGCCAGACCGTCGACAGGGAAGAGACCCAGTACTTC
CASSQTVDREETQYF
>TRBD2|TRBJ2-1|TRBV6-6|NA
TGTGCCAGCAGTTCCCCGGGACTAGTATGGAATGAGCAGTTCTTC
CASSSPGLVWNEQFF
>NA|TRBJ1-5|TRBV20-1|few
TGCAGTGCTAGAGACCAGGGGTATAGCAATCAGCCCCAGCATTTT
CSARDQGYSNQPQHF
>NA|TRBJ2-2|TRBV9|NA
TGTGCCAGCAGCGTAGAACTAGGGTTATACACCGGGGAGCTGTTTTTT
CASSVELGLYTGELFF
>NA|TRBJ2-7|TRBV5-1|few
TGCGCCAGCAGCACTTGGGACCCCTTAGGCGAGCAGTACTTC
CASSTWDPLGEQYF
>TRBD1|TRBJ2-6|TRBV9|NA
TGTGCCAGCAGCGCGGGGACAGGGTTTTCCTCTGGGGCCAACGTCCTGACTTTC
CASSAGTGFSSGANVLTF
>NA|TRBJ1-1|TRBV11-2|NA
TGTGCCAGCAGCTTAGACAGGCTTGAAGCTTTCTTT
CASSLDRLEAFF